The 14 T cell receptor beta chains reported below all come from one sample, sequenced in a study of blood T cell repertoires in COVID-19. The table came from immunoSEQ multiplex PCR; TCRdb's copy has only in-frame clones and leaves some out. The table lists about 230,000 clones, 75% to 90% of them singletons. The sample consisted of peripheral blood. Receptors were obtained from a woman aged 65 to 85 with active or convalescent COVID-19.

CDR3: CASSRTGGALIPGELFF. In DNA, the CDR3 is TGCGCCAGCAGCCGGACAGGGGGCGCATTGATCCCCGGGGAGCTGTTTTTT. V usage is TRBV5-1 and J usage is TRBJ2-2; TRBD1 aligns across 11 bases. Per germline, CDR1 SGHRS and CDR2 YFSETQ. Trimming at V came to 4 bases and at J to 6 bases, leaving 11 bases not matched to a gene. The CDR3 is made up of 17 amino acids.

The chain combines TRBV18 with TRBJ1-5; 10 bases line up with TRBD1. Trimming took 5 bases from V and 4 from J; bases not matched to a gene: 8. This CDR3 has 16 amino acids. Per germline, CDR1 KGHSH and CDR2 LQKENI. CDR3 nucleotides: TGTGCCAGCTCATCCGGACAGGGGGAATTGAATCAGCCCCAGCATTTT. Protein product: CASSSGQGELNQPQHF. The complete variable domain, with remaining parts taken from reference TRBV18 and TRBJ1-5, reads NAGVMQNPRHLVRRRGQEARLRCSPMKGHSHVYWYRQLPEEGLKFMVYLQKENIIDESGMPKERFSAEFPKEGPSILRIQQVVRGDSAAYFCASSSGQGELNQPQHFGDGTRLSIL.

The table lists this clone with many counts. An end of the junction differs from the germline gene, which may be a read error. V is TRBV6-5 and J is TRBJ1-2; 7 bases align to TRBD1. This CDR3 comprises 14 residues. The germline V gene has CDR1 MNHEY and CDR2 SVGAGI. CDR3 sequence reads: CASRLTGMGYDYTF. CDR3 DNA: TGTGCCAGCAGACTGACAGGGATGGGTTATGACTACACCTTC.

The chain employs TRBV2 and TRBJ1-1; no definite D call. The CDR3 totals 17 residues. Germline CDR1 reads SNHLY; CDR2 reads FYNNEI. V was clipped by 7 bases and J by 0 bases, with 21 bases between them. DNA for the CDR3: TGTGCCAGCAAGAACGGGAAATTAGGACCCGTGAACACTGAAGCTTTCTTT. Protein sequence: CASKNGKLGPVNTEAFF.

The V gene is TRBV5-5, the J gene TRBJ2-1; a possible D gene is TRBD1 (8 bases). Trimming removed 5 bases at V and 5 bases at J, with 32 bases between. CDR3 size: 20 residues. Germline loops: CDR1 SGHKS, CDR2 YYEKEE (reference sequence). In nucleotides, the CDR3 is TGTGCCAGCAGTTGGAGCCAGGGGGCTAGCGGACAAAGATTTAACAATGAGCAGTTCTTC. This gives the protein CASSWSQGASGQRFNNEQFF.

The table lists this clone with a few counts. The chain carries TRBV7-2 and TRBJ1-5; D remains unclear. The V gene lost 2 bases and the J gene lost 0 bases, with 5 bases spanning the gap. The CDR3 has 14 residues. Germline CDR1 SGHTA, CDR2 FQGNSA. The CDR3 is CASSLQVSNQPQHF. The CDR3 bases are TGTGCCAGCAGCTTACAGGTTAGCAATCAGCCCCAGCATTTT.

This CDR3 is CASSYGVGGTQYF. In nucleotides, the CDR3 is TGTGCCAGCAGTTACGGGGTTGGAGGGACCCAGTACTTC. The V call is TRBV6-2 or TRBV6-3, the J call TRBJ2-5; D possibly corresponds to TRBD2 (5 bases). Looked up from germline, CDR1 is MNHEY and CDR2 is SVGEGT. V was trimmed by 2 bases and J by 7 bases, leaving 11 bases between them. The CDR3 sequence is 13 residues long.

In DNA form, the CDR3 reads TGTGCCAGCAGCCAAGAAAGAGGCAGCTACTATGGCTACACCTTC. Translating gives CASSQERGSYYGYTF. The chain recombines TRBV3-1 (or the pseudogene TRBV3-2) with TRBJ1-2, with D unresolved. The CDR3 has 15 amino acids. Trimming stripped 0 bases from V and 3 bases from J, with 11 bases between. Germline V CDR1 and CDR2: LGHDT, YNNKEL (reference sequence).

The chain couples TRBV5-1 to TRBJ2-5; 7 nucleotides align to TRBD1. Trimming took 7 bases from V and 7 from J; bases not matched to a gene: 10. Germline V gene lookup returns CDR1 SGHRS and CDR2 YFSETQ. The CDR3 totals 13 residues. CDR3 protein: CASGTGDQRTQYF. CDR3 DNA: TGCGCCAGCGGAACAGGGGATCAACGGACCCAGTACTTC.

The chain links TRBV13 to TRBJ2-1; tentatively, D is TRBD1 (6 bases). CDR1 is PRHDT and CDR2 is FYEKMQ in the germline V gene (reference sequence). The CDR3 is 14 amino acids. V was clipped by 5 bases and J by 14 bases, with 22 bases between them. In nucleotides, the CDR3 is TGTGCCAGCAGCCCAAGAGTGGGGGCGAAAGGGGAGTTCTTC. Translation gives CASSPRVGAKGEFF. Drawing the rest from reference TRBV13 and TRBJ2-1, the complete variable domain is AAGVIQSPRHLIKEKRETATLKCYPIPRHDTVYWYQQGPGQDPQFLISFYEKMQSDKGSIPDRFSAQQFSDYHSELNMSSLELGDSALYFCASSPRVGAKGEFFGPGTRLTVL.

The genes are TRBV21-1 and TRBJ2-6; the D segment call TRBD1 is taken from the table without a DNA check. TRBV21-1 is assigned pseudogene status. This CDR3 has 15 residues. The CDR3 sequence is CASSKDNSGANVLTF. CDR3 bases: TGTGCCAGCAGCAAAGACAACTCTGGGGCCAACGTCCTGACTTTC.

This clone was counted a few times. The rearrangement joins TRBV12-3 or TRBV12-4 to TRBJ1-2, with unresolved D. V was trimmed by 3 bases and J by 8 bases, leaving 10 bases between them. The CDR3 runs 12 residues. The CDR3, as DNA: TGTGCCAGCAGTTTTACCTCGGAGGGCTACACCTTC. Its translation: CASSFTSEGYTF.

V is TRBV9 and J is TRBJ2-7; TRBD2 is a possible D gene (6 bases). The length of the CDR3 is 15 residues. Germline V lookup: CDR1 SGDLS, CDR2 YYNGEE. V was trimmed by 3 bases and J by 3 bases, leaving 16 bases between them. The CDR3 DNA follows: TGTGCCAGCAGCGACACACCCCGGGGGATCTACGAGCAGTACTTC. This translates into CASSDTPRGIYEQYF.

The chain links TRBV4-2 to TRBJ2-7; D not certain. The germline V gene encodes CDR1 LGHNA and CDR2 YNFKEQ. V was pared by 0 bases and J by 6 bases, with 24 bases between. There are 18 residues in the CDR3. The CDR3 sequence: CASSQDGWKGYTYSEQYF. Here the CDR3 DNA reads TGTGCCAGCAGCCAAGATGGGTGGAAAGGCTATACCTACAGCGAGCAGTACTTC.